This T cell receptor (beta chain) was identified during a study of cytomegalovirus exposure and HLA in healthy donors. Study-wide points: Sequencing depth roughly uniform across donors was assumed in presence/absence analyses. In a later analysis, parvovirus B19, influenza, CMV and Epstein-Barr virus appeared linked to several top co-occurrence clusters.

Germline V gene data show CDR1 as SGHDT and CDR2 as YYEEEE. V was shortened by 4 bases and J by 1 base, with 15 bases between the two germline ends. CDR3 size: 16 residues. Worth noting for this clone: Its matching antigen is unknown.

Use of 60 Vbeta and 13 Jbeta primers characterized the PCR. Clones were sequenced by immunoSEQ multiplex PCR, and TCRdb holds only the in-frame ones, with some missing. The sample consists of about 180,000 clones, over 75% of them appearing once. The sample taken for sequencing was PBMCs. The chain is built from TRBV5-6 and TRBJ2-1; possibly TRBD2 for D (6 bases). The clonotype originates from a woman younger than 45 in good health and CMV-seronegative. In DNA, the CDR3 is TGTGCCAGCAGCCCGCGACTAGTTAATTCCTACAATGAGCAGTTCTTC. This gives the protein CASSPRLVNSYNEQFF.